What follows are 2 T cell receptor beta chains derived from one specimen sequenced in a study of blood T cell repertoires in COVID-19. Profiled with immunoSEQ multiplex PCR; TCRdb holds only in-frame clones, not every one. Among roughly 160,000 clones listed, approximately 80% were seen once. The specimen sequenced was peripheral blood. The receptors originated from a woman in her fifties or sixties with acute or convalescent COVID-19.

The chain uses TRBV5-4 and TRBJ2-6; no definite D call. V was pared by 3 bases and J by 2 bases, with 3 bases between. Germline V lookup: CDR1 SGHNT, CDR2 YYREEE (reference sequence). CDR3 length: 13 residues. Here the CDR3 reads CASSYTGANVLTF. DNA for the CDR3: TGTGCCAGCAGCTACACTGGGGCCAACGTCCTGACTTTC.

The V gene is TRBV6-5, the J gene TRBJ2-7; 8 bases map to TRBD2. Germline CDR1 reads MNHEY; CDR2 reads SVGAGI. V dropped 6 bases and J dropped 1; count of bases not matched to a gene: 8. CDR3 size: 15 residues. CDR3 DNA sequence: TGTGCCAGCAGCTTTAGCGGGGTACGTTCCTACGAGCAGTACTTC. Translating it yields CASSFSGVRSYEQYF.